The 12 T cell receptor beta chains below all came from one sample that was sequenced in a study of blood T cell repertoires in COVID-19. The table came from immunoSEQ multiplex PCR; TCRdb's copy has only in-frame clones and leaves some out. The sample consists of approximately 65,000 clones, 60% to 85% of them appearing once. Source material: peripheral blood. Receptor source: a human donor in a cohort sampled during active COVID-19.

CDR3 bases: TGTGCCAGCAGCTTAGACACAGGGTCCTACAATGAGCAGTTCTTC. Residues: CASSLDTGSYNEQFF. The chain couples TRBV7-2 to TRBJ2-1; D is possibly TRBD1 (6 bases). This CDR3 comprises 15 residues. The V gene's germline CDR1 is SGHTA and CDR2 FQGNSA. Trimming pared 1 base from V and 1 base from J, leaving 8 bases between.

The chain couples TRBV18 to TRBJ2-3; a weak D match, TRBD1 (6 bases). Between the trimmed V and J ends, which lost 2 bases and 4 bases, there was a span of 16 bases. CDR1 is KGHSH, CDR2 LQKENI, per germline. The CDR3 loop spans 16 amino acids. CDR3 amino acids: CASSPGTKGSADTQYF. The CDR3, as DNA: TGTGCCAGCTCACCAGGGACAAAGGGATCCGCAGATACGCAGTATTTT. The whole variable domain, remainder taken from reference TRBV18 and TRBJ2-3, is NAGVMQNPRHLVRRRGQEARLRCSPMKGHSHVYWYRQLPEEGLKFMVYLQKENIIDESGMPKERFSAEFPKEGPSILRIQQVVRGDSAAYFCASSPGTKGSADTQYFGPGTRLTVL.

The chain has TRBV7-8 and TRBJ2-5; 9 bases are a match to TRBD2. The junction had 8 bases not matched to a gene; V was cut back by 0 bases and J by 0 bases. Germline V gene data show CDR1 as SGHVS and CDR2 as FQNEAQ. This CDR3 comprises 18 residues. The CDR3 region is CASSLAELAGANQETQYF. The DNA of the CDR3 is TGTGCCAGCAGCTTAGCCGAATTAGCGGGGGCCAACCAAGAGACCCAGTACTTC.

V is TRBV5-4 and J is TRBJ2-3, with 8 bases fitting TRBD1. Trimming cost V 4 bases and J 3 bases; bases outside gene matches: 7. Per germline, CDR1 SGHNT and CDR2 YYREEE (reference sequence). This CDR3 region has 15 residues. The CDR3 nucleotides read TGTGCCAGCAGCATGGACAGGGCAGCGACAGATACGCAGTATTTT. This encodes CASSMDRAATDTQYF.

The genes are TRBV6-2 or TRBV6-3 and TRBJ2-7; 9 nucleotides match TRBD1. CDR1 and CDR2 (germline): MNHEY, SVGEGT. The trim removed 4 bases at V and 5 bases at J, leaving 3 bases unmatched. The CDR3 loop spans 13 amino acids. CDR3 nucleotides: TGTGCCAGCAGTTCATGGACAGGGGACGAGCAGTACTTC. Translation: CASSSWTGDEQYF.

The CDR3 region has the DNA TGTGCCAGCAGCTTAGCGGGACAGGGTTCGGAGACCCAGTACTTC. It codes for CASSLAGQGSETQYF. The chain recombines TRBV7-8 with TRBJ2-5; 9 bases map to TRBD1. After removal of 0 bases from V and 5 bases from J, the junction contained 4 bases not matched to a gene. The CDR3 length is 15 residues. Per the germline V gene, CDR1 is SGHVS and CDR2 is FQNEAQ. The whole variable domain, remainder taken from reference TRBV7-8 and TRBJ2-5, is GAGVSQSPRYKVAKRGQDVALRCDPISGHVSLFWYQQALGQGPEFLTYFQNEAQLDKSGLPSDRFFAERPEGSVSTLKIQRTQQEDSAVYLCASSLAGQGSETQYFGPGTRLLVL.

The chain employs TRBV27 and TRBJ1-5; TRBD1 aligns across 8 bases. This CDR3 comprises 15 residues. CDR1 is MNHEY, CDR2 SMNVEV, per germline (reference sequence). J gave up 4 bases and V 5 bases, and 7 bases lay outside the gene matches. The CDR3, as DNA: TGTGCCAGCAGTGTTGGACAGGGACGAAATCAGCCCCAGCATTTT. Translating it yields CASSVGQGRNQPQHF.

The V gene is TRBV5-1, the J gene TRBJ2-7; the match to TRBD1 covers 7 bases. CDR3 length equals 14 residues. Germline V gene sequence: CDR1 SGHRS, CDR2 YFSETQ. J gave up 6 bases and V 6 bases, and 12 bases lay outside the gene matches. In nucleotides, the CDR3 is TGCGCCAGCAACAGGGAGATAGGGGGCAGCGAGCAGTACTTC. Its translation is CASNREIGGSEQYF.

In its sample, this clone was seen a few times. The chain employs TRBV5-4 and TRBJ2-2, with 8 bases lining up with TRBD1. Germline-derived CDR1 and CDR2 are SGHNT and YYREEE (reference sequence). The ends lost 0 bases at V and 0 bases at J; junction bases unmatched: 1. This CDR3 spans 16 amino acids. DNA for the CDR3: TGTGCCAGCAGCTTGGCGGGACAGGCGAACACCGGGGAGCTGTTTTTT. Amino acid sequence: CASSLAGQANTGELFF.

This clone was observed once. The CDR3 bases are TGTGCCAGCAGCGAAGGTGTGGGAGGGGTCAAAAATGAAAAACTGTTTTTT. Translation: CASSEGVGGVKNEKLFF. The chain joins TRBV9 to TRBJ1-4; D is possibly TRBD1 (5 bases). The V gene's germline CDR1 is SGDLS and CDR2 YYNGEE. V lost 3 bases, J lost 5 bases, and 20 bases lay in between. The CDR3 runs to 17 residues.

The rearrangement links TRBV18 to TRBJ2-3, with 12 bases matching TRBD2. The length of the CDR3 is 21 residues. From germline, CDR1 is KGHSH and CDR2 LQKENI. With V trimmed by 3 bases and J by 0 bases, 16 bases remained unmatched. The CDR3 nucleotides read TGTGCCAGCTCACCGACCGGGTCTAGCGGGAGGGCCGTCTCTAGCACAGATACGCAGTATTTT. Amino acid sequence: CASSPTGSSGRAVSSTDTQYF. Drawing the rest from reference TRBV18 and TRBJ2-3, the complete variable domain is NAGVMQNPRHLVRRRGQEARLRCSPMKGHSHVYWYRQLPEEGLKFMVYLQKENIIDESGMPKERFSAEFPKEGPSILRIQQVVRGDSAAYFCASSPTGSSGRAVSSTDTQYFGPGTRLTVL.

The CDR3 region has the DNA TGTGCCAGCAGTGAAGGGACAGGGTTCACTGAAGCTTTCTTT. This encodes CASSEGTGFTEAFF. This rearrangement joins TRBV2 to TRBJ1-1; TRBD1 aligns across 8 bases. This CDR3 has 14 residues. Per the germline V gene, CDR1 is SNHLY and CDR2 is FYNNEI. V trimming: 1 base; J trimming: 4 bases; junction bases outside the gene matches: 2.